This record concerns one TCR beta chain sequence. The source of the sample is a study of blood T cell repertoires in COVID-19. Here immunoSEQ multiplex PCR was the method, and the copy in TCRdb shows in-frame clones only, minus some. The table lists 390,000 or so clones, 87% of them singletons. CDR3 length: 14 residues. The V gene's germline CDR1 is MGHRA and CDR2 YSYEKL. V shed 4 bases, J shed 2 bases, and the junction held 1 base outside the gene matches. This TCR derives from a woman aged 30 to 39 with COVID-19, enrolled during active disease. V is TRBV4-1 and J is TRBJ1-1; 10 bases map to TRBD1. Sample: peripheral blood. CDR3 bases: TGCGCCAGCAGCCGGGACAGGGGAAACACTGAAGCTTTCTTT. Translated, it gives CASSRDRGNTEAFF.